A selection of T cell receptor beta chains follows, all from one sample in a study of blood T cells in healthy people across ages. In TCRdb, the 5' RACE reads were re-called with MiXCR into one record per CDR3 protein. The sample records about 2 million distinct CDR3 sequences, around half being singletons. The sample was blood. The receptors derive from a woman between 35 and 50 years old in good health. Each CDR3 is given with its conserved first and last residue. The order of the fields is clone size, V gene, J gene, D gene, CDR3 DNA, CDR3 protein. D genes are given only for firm matches. Some rows mark clone size as missing; the rest say once, few, many or name a class of expanded clone.

clone_size: few; v_call: TRBV7-9; j_call: TRBJ2-5; d_call: .; cdr3_nt: TGTGCCAGCACGTCGGAGGCAGACCAAGAGACCCAGTACTTC; cdr3_aa: CASTSEADQETQYF
clone_size: .; v_call: TRBV5-1; j_call: TRBJ2-5; d_call: .; cdr3_nt: TGCGCCAGCAGGCCCCTCGGACAGTCTACAGAGACCCAGTACTTC; cdr3_aa: CASRPLGQSTETQYF
clone_size: few; v_call: TRBV7-2; j_call: TRBJ2-5; d_call: .; cdr3_nt: TGTGCCAGCAGTTCAACAGGGAAGCAAGAGACCCAGTACTTC; cdr3_aa: CASSSTGKQETQYF
clone_size: few; v_call: TRBV7-9; j_call: TRBJ2-1; d_call: TRBD2; cdr3_nt: TGTGCCAGCAGCTCTCTAGCGGGGGGGTATAATGATGAGCAGTTCTTC; cdr3_aa: CASSSLAGGYNDEQFF
clone_size: .; v_call: TRBV5-8; j_call: TRBJ2-1; d_call: .; cdr3_nt: TGTGCCAGCAGCTCAGCTTGGGTATACGCACCCTCTCGGAATGAGCAGTTCTTC; cdr3_aa: CASSSAWVYAPSRNEQFF
clone_size: many; v_call: TRBV29-1; j_call: TRBJ2-3; d_call: TRBD2; cdr3_nt: TGCAGCGTTTACCCCCGCCTAGCGGGGGTGTTGGGTACGCAGTATTTT; cdr3_aa: CSVYPRLAGVLGTQYF
clone_size: .; v_call: TRBV6-2/TRBV6-3; j_call: TRBJ2-4; d_call: TRBD2; cdr3_nt: TGTGCCAGCAGCTCTTGGACCGGGAGGAACATTCAGTACTTC; cdr3_aa: CASSSWTGRNIQYF
clone_size: .; v_call: TRBV12-3/TRBV12-4; j_call: TRBJ2-3; d_call: .; cdr3_nt: TGTGCCAGCACCCCTCGGCTAGCAGATACGCAGTATTTT; cdr3_aa: CASTPRLADTQYF
clone_size: .; v_call: TRBV7-2; j_call: TRBJ2-6; d_call: .; cdr3_nt: TGTGCCAGCAGTATTCAGGGCGGGGCCAACGTCCTGACTTTC; cdr3_aa: CASSIQGGANVLTF
clone_size: few; v_call: TRBV7-9; j_call: TRBJ2-7; d_call: TRBD2; cdr3_nt: TGTGCCAGCAGCCAAACCGGGGAGGGCGAGCAGTACTTC; cdr3_aa: CASSQTGEGEQYF
clone_size: .; v_call: TRBV7-2; j_call: TRBJ2-7; d_call: TRBD1; cdr3_nt: TGTGCCAGCAGCAAACAGGGGGTACGGGAGCAGTACTTC; cdr3_aa: CASSKQGVREQYF
clone_size: .; v_call: TRBV6-4; j_call: TRBJ2-1; d_call: TRBD1; cdr3_nt: TGTGCCAGCAGTGACAGGGGGACAGGGAGAAGTAATGAGCAGTTCTTC; cdr3_aa: CASSDRGTGRSNEQFF
clone_size: .; v_call: TRBV6-2/TRBV6-3; j_call: TRBJ2-1; d_call: .; cdr3_nt: TGTGCCAGCAGTTACCAGGGTTGGGAGCAGTTCTTC; cdr3_aa: CASSYQGWEQFF
clone_size: few; v_call: TRBV7-9; j_call: TRBJ2-5; d_call: TRBD2; cdr3_nt: TGTGCCAGCAGACGGACTAGCGGTTCGGAGACCCAGTACTTC; cdr3_aa: CASRRTSGSETQYF
clone_size: .; v_call: TRBV4-2; j_call: TRBJ2-2; d_call: .; cdr3_nt: TGTGCCAGCAGCCAAGTGGGGGGCCCCTCCGGGGAGCTGTTTTTT; cdr3_aa: CASSQVGGPSGELFF
clone_size: few; v_call: TRBV20-1; j_call: TRBJ2-5; d_call: TRBD2; cdr3_nt: TGCAGTGCCCGTAGCGGGGGAGGACAAGAGACCCAGTACTTC; cdr3_aa: CSARSGGGQETQYF
clone_size: .; v_call: TRBV4-3; j_call: TRBJ1-2; d_call: .; cdr3_nt: TGCGCCAGCAGCCAGGAGGCAGGGAGGTTGAACTATGGCTACACCTTC; cdr3_aa: CASSQEAGRLNYGYTF
clone_size: .; v_call: TRBV4-2; j_call: TRBJ2-7; d_call: .; cdr3_nt: TGTGCCAGCAGCTCCCCGCAGGGCGAGCAGTACTTC; cdr3_aa: CASSSPQGEQYF
clone_size: few; v_call: TRBV20-1; j_call: TRBJ2-7; d_call: .; cdr3_nt: TGCAGTGCTGTTTTTGCCGGCCAGGCGAGCTCCTACGAGCAGTACTTC; cdr3_aa: CSAVFAGQASSYEQYF
clone_size: .; v_call: TRBV6-1; j_call: TRBJ2-7; d_call: .; cdr3_nt: TGTGCCAGCAGGGGACGGGACACCGTGATCTACGAGCAGTACTTC; cdr3_aa: CASRGRDTVIYEQYF
clone_size: .; v_call: TRBV6-2/TRBV6-3; j_call: TRBJ1-5; d_call: TRBD1; cdr3_nt: TGTGCCAGCAGTACCCCAACAGGGGGCCATCAGCCCCAGCATTTT; cdr3_aa: CASSTPTGGHQPQHF
clone_size: .; v_call: TRBV27; j_call: TRBJ2-1; d_call: .; cdr3_nt: TGTGCCAGCAGTTTAAGCCCTTGGAGCTCCTACAATGAGCAGTTCTTC; cdr3_aa: CASSLSPWSSYNEQFF
clone_size: .; v_call: TRBV4-2; j_call: TRBJ2-5; d_call: TRBD2; cdr3_nt: TGTGCCAGCAGCCCTCGACCAGCGGGGCTATTTTACAATGAGCAGTACTTC; cdr3_aa: CASSPRPAGLFYNEQYF
clone_size: few; v_call: TRBV6-2/TRBV6-3; j_call: TRBJ1-2; d_call: TRBD1; cdr3_nt: TGTGCCAGCAGCCAAGAGGGACAGATCTATGGCTACACCTTC; cdr3_aa: CASSQEGQIYGYTF
clone_size: .; v_call: TRBV2; j_call: TRBJ2-7; d_call: .; cdr3_nt: TGTGCCAGCAGACCCGGGGCCTACGAGCAGTACTTC; cdr3_aa: CASRPGAYEQYF
clone_size: .; v_call: TRBV27; j_call: TRBJ2-7; d_call: .; cdr3_nt: TGTGCCATAGGCCCCGCCGGCTACGAGCAGTACTTC; cdr3_aa: CAIGPAGYEQYF
clone_size: .; v_call: TRBV24-1; j_call: TRBJ2-3; d_call: .; cdr3_nt: TGTGCCACCAGTGATCCTATGTATACGCAGTATTTT; cdr3_aa: CATSDPMYTQYF
clone_size: few; v_call: TRBV4-3; j_call: TRBJ1-4; d_call: .; cdr3_nt: TGCGCCAGCAGCCAAGTCTGGGCGGAAGACTATGAAAAACTGTTTTTT; cdr3_aa: CASSQVWAEDYEKLFF
clone_size: .; v_call: TRBV7-2; j_call: TRBJ2-1; d_call: TRBD2; cdr3_nt: TGTGCCAGCAGCTTAGAACTAGCGGGGGGGCGATCCCACAATGAGCAGTTCTTC; cdr3_aa: CASSLELAGGRSHNEQFF
clone_size: many; v_call: TRBV10-1; j_call: TRBJ2-3; d_call: .; cdr3_nt: TGTGCCAGCAGTGAGGGCACAGATACGCAGTATTTT; cdr3_aa: CASSEGTDTQYF
clone_size: few; v_call: TRBV4-3; j_call: TRBJ2-5; d_call: .; cdr3_nt: TGCGCCAGCAGCCAAGATATCCAGCGAAAAGAGACCCAGTACTTC; cdr3_aa: CASSQDIQRKETQYF
clone_size: few; v_call: TRBV5-1; j_call: TRBJ2-3; d_call: TRBD2; cdr3_nt: TGCGCCAGCAGCTTATATCGGGCTAGCGGTAGCACAGATACGCAGTATTTT; cdr3_aa: CASSLYRASGSTDTQYF
clone_size: few; v_call: TRBV4-2; j_call: TRBJ2-3; d_call: TRBD2; cdr3_nt: TGTGCCAGCAGCCAAGATGGCGGGGGACCGGCCACAGATACGCAGTATTTT; cdr3_aa: CASSQDGGGPATDTQYF
clone_size: .; v_call: TRBV2; j_call: TRBJ2-1; d_call: TRBD2; cdr3_nt: TGTGCCAGCACCACGAGACTAGCTCCTAGCTCCTACAATGAGCAGTTCTTC; cdr3_aa: CASTTRLAPSSYNEQFF
clone_size: few; v_call: TRBV10-3; j_call: TRBJ2-7; d_call: .; cdr3_nt: TGTGCCATCAGTGAGTCGCTAACGGGGCTCCTCGAGCAGTACTTC; cdr3_aa: CAISESLTGLLEQYF
clone_size: .; v_call: TRBV20-1; j_call: TRBJ1-5; d_call: .; cdr3_nt: TGCAGTGCTAGAGATTTTTCGGATGTAGGCAATCAGCCCCAGCATTTT; cdr3_aa: CSARDFSDVGNQPQHF
clone_size: .; v_call: TRBV6-6; j_call: TRBJ1-5; d_call: TRBD1; cdr3_nt: TGTGCCAGCAGCAGGGGGCCTCAGGGCAATCAGCCCCAGCATTTT; cdr3_aa: CASSRGPQGNQPQHF
clone_size: .; v_call: TRBV5-1; j_call: TRBJ1-5; d_call: TRBD1; cdr3_nt: TGCGCCAGCAGCTTGTACCCAGGGGGCGGAGGCAATCAGCCCCAGCATTTT; cdr3_aa: CASSLYPGGGGNQPQHF
clone_size: few; v_call: TRBV7-2; j_call: TRBJ2-5; d_call: .; cdr3_nt: TGTGCCAGCAGCTACGAGACATGGCAAGAGACCCAGTACTTC; cdr3_aa: CASSYETWQETQYF
clone_size: .; v_call: TRBV6-5; j_call: TRBJ1-5; d_call: .; cdr3_nt: TGTGCCAGCAGTGTTGAGGGGCGTGATCAGCCCCAGCATTTT; cdr3_aa: CASSVEGRDQPQHF